Following are 15 T cell receptor beta chains from one sample sequenced in a study of cytomegalovirus exposure and HLA in healthy donors. The study ran its PCR with 60 Vbeta and 13 Jbeta primers. TCRdb keeps only in-frame clones here, not all; method: immunoSEQ multiplex PCR. The profile shows 55,000 to 80,000 clones, about 75% of them singletons. Sequenced sample: PBMCs. The source is a woman in her 30s in good health and CMV-seropositive.

This clone was found a few times. The CDR3 reads CASRGGSSGANVLTF. The CDR3 DNA reads TGCGCCAGCAGGGGCGGGAGCTCTGGGGCCAACGTCCTGACTTTC. This chain links TRBV5-1 with TRBJ2-6; 7 nucleotides agree with TRBD2. Germline loops: CDR1 SGHRS, CDR2 YFSETQ. V gave up 5 bases and J gave up 0 bases; unmatched junction bases: 2. This CDR3 region has 15 residues.

The CDR3 DNA sequence: TGTGCCAGCAGCTTATACTCGAATGAGCAGTTCTTC. Its translation: CASSLYSNEQFF. This chain joins TRBV7-2 and TRBJ2-1, with D unresolved. This CDR3 comprises 12 residues. Trimming cost V 2 bases and J 7 bases, with 6 bases left between them. From germline, CDR1 is SGHTA and CDR2 FQGNSA.

The chain couples TRBV5-1 to TRBJ2-1, with a tentative D call TRBD2 (6 bases). Per the germline V gene, CDR1 is SGHRS and CDR2 is YFSETQ. V lost 4 bases and J 9 bases, leaving 23 bases between the germline ends. CDR3 length: 16 residues. The CDR3 spells CASSPPHAGTGGEQFF. The CDR3 DNA reads TGCGCCAGCAGCCCTCCCCACGCGGGGACTGGCGGTGAGCAGTTCTTC. The variable domain in full, completed from reference TRBV5-1 and TRBJ2-1, reads KAGVTQTPRYLIKTRGQQVTLSCSPISGHRSVSWYQQTPGQGLQFLFEYFSETQRNKGNFPGRFSGRQFSNSRSEMNVSTLELGDSALYLCASSPPHAGTGGEQFFGPGTRLTVL.

This chain uses TRBV5-8 with TRBJ1-2, with D perhaps matching TRBD1 (5 bases). The CDR3 runs to 15 residues. Looked up from germline, CDR1 is SGHTS and CDR2 is YDEGEE. Trimming removed 1 base from V and 0 bases from J, with 10 bases in between. The CDR3 sequence is CASSLRQSPNYGYTF. The DNA for the CDR3 is TGTGCCAGCAGCTTGAGACAGTCCCCTAACTATGGCTACACCTTC.

This clone was counted only a few times. J is TRBJ2-7 and V is TRBV5-6, with 8 positions matching TRBD1. The CDR3 length is 13 residues. From germline, CDR1 is SGHDT and CDR2 YYEEEE. V shed 4 bases, J shed 6 bases, and the junction held 6 bases outside the gene matches. DNA of the CDR3: TGTGCCAGCAGCGAACAGGGGGTGGGCGAGCAGTACTTC. This codes for CASSEQGVGEQYF.

The CDR3 region is CASRRGRGATPSYEQYF. The CDR3 region has the DNA TGTGCCAGCAGGCGGGGTCGGGGGGCGACCCCCTCCTACGAGCAGTACTTC. The chain is built from TRBV5-4 and TRBJ2-7; D might be TRBD2 (7 bases). The V end lost 5 bases, the J end lost 0 bases, and 21 bases lay between the germline ends. CDR3 length equals 17 residues. Per germline, CDR1 SGHNT and CDR2 YYREEE (reference sequence).

The chain recombines TRBV9 with TRBJ2-1, with 7 bases fitting TRBD2. The length of the CDR3 is 17 residues. V shed 4 bases and J 2 bases; nucleotides not matched to a gene: 12. Germline CDR1 SGDLS, CDR2 YYNGEE. The CDR3 nucleotides are TGTGCCAGCAGCCCCCGTCCCATTCTAGCGGCCTACAATGAGCAGTTCTTC. This codes for CASSPRPILAAYNEQFF. The complete variable domain, with remaining parts taken from reference TRBV9 and TRBJ2-1, reads DSGVTQTPKHLITATGQRVTLRCSPRSGDLSVYWYQQSLDQGLQFLIQYYNGEERAKGNILERFSAQQFPDLHSELNLSSLELGDSALYFCASSPRPILAAYNEQFFGPGTRLTVL.

This chain joins TRBV19 and TRBJ1-1, with 7 bases matching TRBD1. Per the germline V gene, CDR1 is LNHDA and CDR2 is SQIVND (reference sequence). This CDR3 contains 15 residues. V trimming: 4 bases; J trimming: 2 bases; junction bases outside the gene matches: 7. This CDR3 is CASSRGGQTNTEAFF. The DNA for the CDR3 is TGTGCCAGTAGTAGAGGGGGACAGACAAACACTGAAGCTTTCTTT. Using reference TRBV19 and TRBJ1-1 for the parts outside the CDR3, the full variable domain is DGGITQSPKYLFRKEGQNVTLSCEQNLNHDAMYWYRQDPGQGLRLIYYSQIVNDFQKGDIAEGYSVSREKKESFPLTVTSAQKNPTAFYLCASSRGGQTNTEAFFGQGTRLTVV.

This rearrangement joins TRBV25-1 to TRBJ2-1; 14 bases line up with TRBD2. The CDR3 is 16 amino acids. The V gene's germline CDR1 is MGHDK and CDR2 SYGVNS. V lost 9 bases and J lost 9; bases outside the gene matches: 13. CDR3 residues: CASRLAGGPPTREQFF. In DNA form, the CDR3 reads TGTGCCAGTCGACTAGCGGGAGGGCCGCCTACGCGTGAGCAGTTCTTC. The complete variable domain, with remaining parts taken from reference TRBV25-1 and TRBJ2-1, reads EADIYQTPRYLVIGTGKKITLECSQTMGHDKMYWYQQDPGMELHLIHYSYGVNSTEKGDLSSESTVSRIRTEHFPLTLESARPSHTSQYLCASRLAGGPPTREQFFGPGTRLTVL.

The chain combines TRBV4-3 with TRBJ2-7, with TRBD2 identical over 7 bases. The V gene end was trimmed by 0 bases and the J gene end by 2 bases; junction bases not matched to a gene: 10. The germline V gene encodes CDR1 LGHNA and CDR2 YSLEER. The CDR3 covers 17 residues. DNA of the CDR3: TGCGCCAGCAGCCAAGATATCTCGGGCGGGAGCCCCTACGAGCAGTACTTC. Residues: CASSQDISGGSPYEQYF.

The chain uses TRBV6-1 and TRBJ1-6; TRBD1 agrees at 8 bases. Germline V gene lookup returns CDR1 MNHNS and CDR2 SASEGT. The CDR3 contains 14 residues. Trimming took 6 bases from V and 7 from J; bases not matched to a gene: 5. The CDR3 region has the DNA TGTGCCAGCAGAAACAGGGGGAGCAATTCACCCCTCCACTTT. Translated, it gives CASRNRGSNSPLHF.

This chain joins TRBV10-3 and TRBJ2-7, with 13 bases matching TRBD2. The germline V gene encodes CDR1 ENHRY and CDR2 SYGVKD. V lost 3 bases and J lost 5; bases outside the gene matches: 10. CDR3 size: 17 residues. CDR3 in amino acids: CAISDPTPGLAGNEQYF. The CDR3 DNA follows: TGTGCCATCAGTGACCCCACCCCGGGACTAGCGGGAAACGAGCAGTACTTC.

The chain has TRBV6-5 and TRBJ2-7; unclear D gene. CDR1 is MNHEY and CDR2 is SVGAGI in the germline V gene. V was cut by 5 bases and J by 5 bases, with 16 bases left in between. The CDR3 is 14 residues long. The CDR3 region is CASSRHPALHEQYF. In DNA, the CDR3 is TGTGCCAGCAGTCGACACCCGGCTCTTCACGAGCAGTACTTC.

The V gene is TRBV7-6, the J gene TRBJ2-1; 14 bases are a match to TRBD2. Germline V gene lookup returns CDR1 SGHVS and CDR2 FNYEAQ. This CDR3 spans 17 amino acids. V shed 3 bases, J shed 5 bases, and the junction held 6 bases outside the gene matches. The CDR3 DNA follows: TGTGCCAGCAGCTTGGGGACTAGCGGGAGTCTAGACAATGAGCAGTTCTTC. Translating gives CASSLGTSGSLDNEQFF.

The genes are TRBV28 and TRBJ1-2; the D is unclear. Germline CDR1 and CDR2: MDHEN and SYDVKM. Trimming left V 5 bases short and J 7 bases short, with 8 bases between. The CDR3 covers 11 residues. The DNA for the CDR3 is TGTGCCAGCAGTAGCTCGGGTGGCTACACCTTC. It specifies CASSSSGGYTF.